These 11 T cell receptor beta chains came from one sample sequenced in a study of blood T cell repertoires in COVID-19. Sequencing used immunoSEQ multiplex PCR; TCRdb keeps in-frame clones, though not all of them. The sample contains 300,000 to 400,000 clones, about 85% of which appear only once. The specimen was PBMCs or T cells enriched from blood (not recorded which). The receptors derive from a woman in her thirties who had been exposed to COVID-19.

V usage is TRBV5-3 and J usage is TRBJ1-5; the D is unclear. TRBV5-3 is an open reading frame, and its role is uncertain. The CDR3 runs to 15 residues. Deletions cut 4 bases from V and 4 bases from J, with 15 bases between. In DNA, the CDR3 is TGTGCCAGAAGCCTCCGACGGAGATCAAATCAGCCCCAGCATTTT. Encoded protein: CARSLRRRSNQPQHF.

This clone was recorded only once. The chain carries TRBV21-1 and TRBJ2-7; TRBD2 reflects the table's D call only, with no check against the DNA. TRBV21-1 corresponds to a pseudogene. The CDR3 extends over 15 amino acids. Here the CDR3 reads CAGYGVGRIVYEQYF. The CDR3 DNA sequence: TGTGCCGGTTATGGAGTCGGGAGGATTGTCTACGAGCAGTACTTC.

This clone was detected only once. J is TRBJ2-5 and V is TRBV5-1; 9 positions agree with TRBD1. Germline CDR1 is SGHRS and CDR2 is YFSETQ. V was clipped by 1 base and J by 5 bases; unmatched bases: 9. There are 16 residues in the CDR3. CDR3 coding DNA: TGCGCCAGCAGCTTGACGGGACAGGGAATTTGGGAGACCCAGTACTTC. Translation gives CASSLTGQGIWETQYF.

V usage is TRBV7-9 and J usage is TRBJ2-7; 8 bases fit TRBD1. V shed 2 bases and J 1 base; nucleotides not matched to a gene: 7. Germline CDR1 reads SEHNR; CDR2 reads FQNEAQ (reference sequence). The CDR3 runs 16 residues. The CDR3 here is CASSLQGQGRSYEQYF. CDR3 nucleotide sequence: TGTGCCAGCAGCTTACAAGGACAGGGAAGATCCTACGAGCAGTACTTC.

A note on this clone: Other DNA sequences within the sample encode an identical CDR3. The CDR3: CASSPRDRDTEAFF. The CDR3 bases are TGTGCCAGCTCACCCCGGGACAGGGATACTGAAGCTTTCTTT. This rearrangement joins TRBV18 to TRBJ1-1, with 9 nucleotides matching TRBD1. The CDR3 length is 14 residues. Germline CDR1 and CDR2: KGHSH and LQKENI. V gave up 3 bases and J gave up 5 bases; unmatched junction bases: 4. Looking up the rest from reference TRBV18 and TRBJ1-1 gives the full variable domain: NAGVMQNPRHLVRRRGQEARLRCSPMKGHSHVYWYRQLPEEGLKFMVYLQKENIIDESGMPKERFSAEFPKEGPSILRIQQVVRGDSAAYFCASSPRDRDTEAFFGQGTRLTVV.

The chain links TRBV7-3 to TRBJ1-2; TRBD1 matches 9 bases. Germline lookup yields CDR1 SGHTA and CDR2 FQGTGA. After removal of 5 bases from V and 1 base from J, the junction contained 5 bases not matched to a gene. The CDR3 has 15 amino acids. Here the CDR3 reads CASSATGGINYGYTF. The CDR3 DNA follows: TGTGCCAGCAGCGCTACAGGGGGCATTAACTATGGCTACACCTTC.

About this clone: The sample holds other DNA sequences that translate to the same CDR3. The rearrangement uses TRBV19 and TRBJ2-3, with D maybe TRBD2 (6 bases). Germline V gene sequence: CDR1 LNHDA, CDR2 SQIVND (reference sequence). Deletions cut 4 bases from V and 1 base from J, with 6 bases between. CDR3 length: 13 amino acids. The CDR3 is CASSSGGTDTQYF. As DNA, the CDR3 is TGTGCCAGTAGTAGCGGGGGCACAGATACGCAGTATTTT.

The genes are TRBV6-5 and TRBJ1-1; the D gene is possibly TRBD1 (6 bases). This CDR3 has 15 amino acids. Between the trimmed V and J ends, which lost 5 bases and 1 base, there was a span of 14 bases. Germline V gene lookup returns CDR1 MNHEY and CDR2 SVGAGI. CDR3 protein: CASSPLQGRNTEAFF. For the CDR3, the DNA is TGTGCCAGCAGTCCATTACAGGGAAGGAACACTGAAGCTTTCTTT.

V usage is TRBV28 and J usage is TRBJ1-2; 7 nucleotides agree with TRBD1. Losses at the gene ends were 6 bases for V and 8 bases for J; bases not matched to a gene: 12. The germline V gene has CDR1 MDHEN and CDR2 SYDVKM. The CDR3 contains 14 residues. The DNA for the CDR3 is TGTGCCAGCAGATCGACCACAGGGGAACACGGCTACACCTTC. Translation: CASRSTTGEHGYTF.

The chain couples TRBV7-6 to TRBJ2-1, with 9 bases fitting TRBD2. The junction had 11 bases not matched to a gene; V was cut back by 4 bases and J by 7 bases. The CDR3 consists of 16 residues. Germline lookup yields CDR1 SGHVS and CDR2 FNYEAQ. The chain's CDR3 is CASSSVGGRALNEQFF. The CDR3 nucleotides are TGTGCCAGCAGCTCCGTCGGCGGGAGGGCCTTAAATGAGCAGTTCTTC.

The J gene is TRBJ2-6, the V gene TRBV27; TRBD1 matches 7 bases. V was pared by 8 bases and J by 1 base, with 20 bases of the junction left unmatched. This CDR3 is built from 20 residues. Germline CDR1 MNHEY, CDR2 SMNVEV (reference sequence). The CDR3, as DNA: TGTGCCAGCGCAGTCCGGACAGGTTCGCTCGGATTGTCTGGGGCCAACGTCCTGACTTTC. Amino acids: CASAVRTGSLGLSGANVLTF.